This T cell receptor (beta chain) appears in the sequencing data of a study of T cell clonality in common variable immunodeficiency. Study-wide findings and caveats: Fewer deletions and N-nucleotide insertions were reportedly seen in common variable immunodeficiency TCR beta sequences. Authors noted CVID clonality's cause needs subpopulation repertoire sequencing.

The CDR3 is 16 residues long. V dropped 4 bases and J dropped 7; count of bases not matched to a gene: 10. The germline V gene has CDR1 SGHRS and CDR2 YFSETQ. This clone showed up many times. Antigen unknown. The missing CDR3 end, 3 residues past where the read stops, is filled in from the germline J gene. TCRdb's copy holds only in-frame clones and misses some; the assay was immunoSEQ multiplex PCR. Altogether about 42,000 clones were found in the sample, and no singletons occur. What was sequenced was peripheral blood mononuclear cells. This chain connects TRBV5-1 to TRBJ2-2; 10 positions match TRBD2. The sequence derives from a person aged 18 to 75 in good health. The part of the CDR3 DNA that was read is TGCGCCAGCAGCGCCGAACTAGCGGGATTGATCGGGGAG. This sequence encodes CASSAELAGLIGE. In full, the CDR3 reads CASSAELAGLIGELFF.